These 21 T cell receptor beta chains came from one sample sequenced in a study of T-cell reconstitution after alpha-beta-depleted transplantation in children. A library of TCRbeta sequences, prepared with unique molecular identifiers, was generated. MiXCR, applied by TCRdb to the PCR reads, yields one record per CDR3 protein. The table records a few hundred thousand distinct CDR3 sequences, 10% of them present only once. The material sequenced was PBMCs from the stem cell graft donor, taken from the stem cell graft. The receptors were gathered from a human donor who donated a stem cell graft to a child with acute lymphoblastic leukemia.

The CDR3 DNA reads TGTGCCAGCAGCTTAAGGGAGTTGCAGCCCCAGCATTTT. Protein sequence: CASSLRELQPQHF. V usage is TRBV11-2 and J usage is TRBJ1-5; D is undetermined. Germline loops: CDR1 SGHAT, CDR2 FQNNGV. With 2 bases removed from V and 7 bases from J, the gap between germline ends came to 9 bases. CDR3 length: 13 residues.

This chain connects TRBV7-2 to TRBJ2-2; no reliable D call. The CDR3 length is 14 residues. The germline V gene encodes CDR1 SGHTA and CDR2 FQGNSA. V lost 0 bases to trimming and J lost 6 bases, with 8 bases between them. CDR3 DNA sequence: TGTGCCAGCAGCTTAGCGCTTAGGGCCGGGGAGCTGTTTTTT. This encodes CASSLALRAGELFF.

This chain links TRBV4-3 with TRBJ2-4; TRBD2 is a possible D gene (6 bases). V was pared by 2 bases and J by 2 bases, with 10 bases between. Germline V gene data show CDR1 as LGHNA and CDR2 as YSLEER. The CDR3 is 15 residues long. The CDR3 sequence: CASSQKSGSKNIQYF. CDR3 sequence (DNA): TGCGCCAGCAGCCAAAAAAGCGGGTCCAAAAACATTCAGTACTTC.

The chain joins TRBV29-1 to TRBJ1-5; 8 bases match TRBD1. The V and J ends lost 7 bases and 2 bases, in that order; junction bases with no gene match: 7. CDR1 is SQVTM, CDR2 ANQGSEA, per germline. This CDR3 has 14 amino acids. Here the CDR3 reads CSAGSGGRNQPQHF. CDR3 DNA sequence: TGCAGCGCTGGATCAGGGGGCCGCAATCAGCCCCAGCATTTT.

J is TRBJ1-4 and V is TRBV20-1; D is ambiguous. Germline V gene data show CDR1 as DFQATT and CDR2 as SNEGSKA (reference sequence). The V end lost 1 base, the J end lost 2 bases, and 5 bases lay between the germline ends. The CDR3 runs to 13 residues. CDR3 sequence reads: CSARGQTNEKLFF. The CDR3 nucleotides read TGCAGTGCTAGAGGTCAGACTAATGAAAAACTGTTTTTT.

The CDR3 DNA reads TGTGCCAGCAGTCCGGGACAGGGTAGCGCTGAAGCTTTCTTT. This sequence encodes CASSPGQGSAEAFF. The chain employs TRBV12-3 or TRBV12-4 and TRBJ1-1; 9 bases align to TRBD1. J was trimmed by 6 bases and V by 5 bases; bases with no gene match: 7. This CDR3 comprises 14 residues.

V gene TRBV6-1 combines with J gene TRBJ2-7, with 13 bases lining up with TRBD2. Germline values: CDR1 MNHNS, CDR2 SASEGT. V was pared by 2 bases and J by 1 base, with 5 bases of the junction left unmatched. CDR3 size: 17 residues. The CDR3 reads CASSEPPGLAGSYEQYF. CDR3 nucleotide sequence: TGTGCCAGCAGTGAACCCCCGGGACTAGCGGGATCCTACGAGCAGTACTTC.

J is TRBJ2-7 and V is TRBV4-2, with D possibly being TRBD2 (6 bases). Germline lookup yields CDR1 LGHNA and CDR2 YNFKEQ. V dropped 0 bases and J dropped 6 bases, with 12 bases sitting between them. The CDR3 extends over 14 amino acids. The CDR3 coding sequence is TGTGCCAGCAGCCAAGATTATGGGGAGGTCGAGCAGTACTTC. The encoded protein is CASSQDYGEVEQYF.

This clonotype was recorded at least ten times. This chain connects TRBV20-1 to TRBJ1-1; D unclear. Germline values: CDR1 DFQATT, CDR2 SNEGSKA (reference sequence). Trimming shortened V by 0 bases and J by 3 bases, and 14 bases separated the two germline ends. The CDR3 is 15 residues long. The CDR3 bases are TGCAGTGCTAGAGATCTCGGGAACTCGGACACTGAAGCTTTCTTT. Amino acids: CSARDLGNSDTEAFF.

The chain links TRBV20-1 to TRBJ1-2; a weak D match, TRBD1 (5 bases). The CDR3 runs 14 residues. Per the germline V gene, CDR1 is DFQATT and CDR2 is SNEGSKA (reference sequence). Trimming pared 3 bases from V and 7 bases from J, leaving 18 bases between. The CDR3 sequence is CSASLRTTVAGYTF. The CDR3 coding sequence is TGCAGTGCTAGTTTGAGGACAACCGTTGCTGGCTACACCTTC.

This chain connects TRBV12-3 or TRBV12-4 to TRBJ2-6, with unresolved D. This CDR3 has 14 amino acids. V dropped 8 bases and J dropped 11 bases, with 19 bases sitting between them. The CDR3: CASAFVVRVDVLTF. In nucleotides, the CDR3 is TGTGCCAGCGCGTTTGTGGTAAGGGTGGACGTCCTGACTTTC.

In this sample, this clonotype turned up many times. The V call is TRBV7-2, the J call TRBJ2-3; no reliable D call. This CDR3 comprises 17 residues. The V gene lost 4 bases and the J gene lost 2 bases, with 19 bases spanning the gap. The germline gives CDR1 SGHTA, CDR2 FQGNSA. This chain's CDR3 is CASSSPLARTSTDTQYF. DNA of the CDR3: TGTGCCAGCAGCTCACCCTTAGCCAGAACCTCCACAGATACGCAGTATTTT.

This clonotype has only a few counts. The chain links TRBV5-1 to TRBJ1-4; 9 nucleotides line up with TRBD1. Germline lookup yields CDR1 SGHRS and CDR2 YFSETQ. The CDR3 sequence is 17 residues long. The J segment lost 2 bases and the V segment lost 4 bases, leaving 9 bases of the junction unmatched. In nucleotides, the CDR3 is TGCGCCAGCAGCCTGGGACAGGGAAAATCGACTAATGAAAAACTGTTTTTT. It specifies CASSLGQGKSTNEKLFF.

This clonotype has more than one count but fewer than ten. The CDR3 protein is CAWSRGIQETQYF. The CDR3 bases are TGTGCCTGGAGCAGGGGAATCCAAGAGACCCAGTACTTC. The chain employs TRBV30 and TRBJ2-5, with D possibly TRBD1 on 6 matching bases. Trimming removed 3 bases at V and 1 base at J, with 9 bases between. The CDR3 covers 13 residues. Germline V gene sequence: CDR1 GTSNPN, CDR2 SVGIG (reference sequence).

This clonotype has more than one count but fewer than ten. The chain joins TRBV27 to TRBJ1-3; D is undetermined. CDR3 size: 15 residues. Germline loops: CDR1 MNHEY, CDR2 SMNVEV (reference sequence). V was shortened by 3 bases and J by 0 bases, with 9 bases between the two germline ends. CDR3 coding DNA: TGTGCCAGCAGTTTGGCCTTGAGCTCTGGAAACACCATATATTTT. Its protein product is CASSLALSSGNTIYF.

This clonotype was observed a handful of times. This CDR3 is CASTVGGSSGANVLTF. CDR3 bases: TGTGCCAGCACAGTGGGGGGAAGCTCTGGGGCCAACGTCCTGACTTTC. The V gene is TRBV12-3 or TRBV12-4, the J gene TRBJ2-6, with D tentatively TRBD2 (6 bases). The CDR3 is 16 residues long. Trimming left V 7 bases short and J 0 bases short, with 13 bases between.

This chain joins TRBV7-3 and TRBJ2-3; 8 bases fit TRBD1. This CDR3 is built from 15 residues. Germline V lookup: CDR1 SGHTA, CDR2 FQGTGA. V shed 5 bases and J 1 base; nucleotides not matched to a gene: 5. The CDR3 region has the DNA TGTGCCAGCAGCCACATGACAGGGGGCACAGATACGCAGTATTTT. This gives the protein CASSHMTGGTDTQYF.

This sequence joins TRBV20-1 and TRBJ2-3; D assignment may be TRBD1 or TRBD2 (6 bases each). Germline values: CDR1 DFQATT, CDR2 SNEGSKA (reference sequence). V lost 5 bases, J lost 8 bases, and 20 bases lay in between. This CDR3 is built from 14 residues. This CDR3 is CSARPPRRGVTQYF. Here the CDR3 DNA reads TGCAGTGCTCGCCCCCCGCGGAGGGGGGTTACGCAGTATTTT.

CDR3 loop: CASSIYGGRPYEQYF. CDR3 coding DNA: TGTGCCAGTAGTATATACGGCGGGAGGCCCTACGAGCAGTACTTC. The rearrangement uses TRBV19 and TRBJ2-7; the match to TRBD2 covers 8 bases. CDR3 length: 15 residues. Germline CDR1 is LNHDA and CDR2 is SQIVND (reference sequence). With V trimmed by 2 bases and J by 2 bases, 5 bases remained unmatched.

This clonotype occurred a few times. The chain joins TRBV7-9 to TRBJ2-3, with TRBD1 matching 9 bases. J was trimmed by 4 bases and V by 5 bases; bases with no gene match: 10. CDR1 SEHNR and CDR2 FQNEAQ come from the germline V gene (reference sequence). The CDR3 is 16 residues long. The CDR3 sequence is CASSPRGTGRPDTQYF. CDR3 DNA: TGTGCCAGCAGCCCCCGCGGGACAGGGAGGCCAGATACGCAGTATTTT.

This clonotype has just a few counts. The rearrangement uses TRBV7-2 and TRBJ1-4; D is undetermined. CDR1 and CDR2 from the germline V gene are SGHTA and FQGNSA. This CDR3 has 15 residues. Trimming took 4 bases from V and 6 from J, leaving 15 bases between them. As DNA, the CDR3 is TGTGCCAGCAGCTCATCTATCGGAGAATATGAAAAACTGTTTTTT. This sequence encodes CASSSSIGEYEKLFF.